These T cell receptor beta chains were read from a single sample in a study of tumour-infiltrating T cells in Burkitt lymphoma. Repertoires were generated with immunoSEQ multiplex PCR, while TCRdb's copy carries only in-frame clones and drops some. The sample lists 5,600 or so clones; roughly 16% were seen once. Sequencing was performed on tumor tissue. All receptors derive from a human donor with diffuse large B-cell lymphoma. Each CDR3 is given with its conserved first and last residue.

V	J	CDR3
TRBV10-1	TRBJ2-7	CASSEGFSEQYF
TRBV7-6	TRBJ2-3	CASSLAQVSTDTQYF
TRBV4-1	TRBJ2-3	CASSQVGLAVQDTQYF
TRBV27	TRBJ2-7	CASSLGAGSRYEQYF
TRBV7-6	TRBJ2-7	CASSLAEGAYEQYF
TRBV7-2	TRBJ2-1	CASSPRAVNEQFF
TRBV6-5	TRBJ2-1	CASSYFDSGYNEQFF
TRBV5-6	TRBJ2-1	CASSFWTGENEQFF
TRBV30	TRBJ2-7	CAWSVPGSEQYF
TRBV5-1	TRBJ2-7	CASSLGQGGEQYF
TRBV5-1	TRBJ2-7	CASSLESSGRVEQYF
TRBV10-2	TRBJ2-5	CASSELGTQETQYF
TRBV28	TRBJ1-1	CASSLGPWTEAFF
TRBV28	TRBJ1-2	CASSFSGLGYTF
TRBV29-1	TRBJ2-7	CSVAEGILEQYF
TRBV27	TRBJ2-2	CASKRTYTGELFF
TRBV5-1	TRBJ2-7	CASSSTSGRVSVGEQYF
TRBV19	TRBJ2-1	CASSRQGVYNEQFF
TRBV28	TRBJ2-7	CASSITSGSYEQYF
TRBV5-4	TRBJ2-3	CASSSQWGAGLDTQYF
TRBV9	TRBJ2-5	CASSVATGAGQETQYF
TRBV6-1	TRBJ1-2	CASSEALRGYGYTF
TRBV19	TRBJ2-7	CASTRTSGYEQYF
TRBV2	TRBJ2-6	CASSYQFSGANVLTF
TRBV9	TRBJ2-1	CASSAGGASNEQFF
TRBV18	TRBJ1-5	CASSPGVRNQPQHF
TRBV6-6	TRBJ1-6	CASSYPQGANNSPLHF
TRBV27	TRBJ1-2	CASSLRGYGGYTF
TRBV5-6	TRBJ1-2	CASSLGDSNYGYTF
TRBV4-2	TRBJ2-3	CASSRPSGGGRHTQYF
TRBV14	TRBJ2-7	CASSLGQGIYEQYF
TRBV19	TRBJ2-5	CASSIRGETQYF
TRBV5-1	TRBJ2-5	CASSPTGQETQYF
TRBV5-8	TRBJ2-7	CATSRRFSYEQYF
TRBV7-8	TRBJ2-5	CASRAGTSGRVGETQYF
TRBV18	TRBJ2-7	CASSPGGSNEQYF
TRBV10-3	TRBJ1-2	CAISELGQGAGGYTF
TRBV9	TRBJ2-7	CASSVAGGTLYEQYF
TRBV7-9	TRBJ2-1	CASSLGAGEGNEQFF
TRBV5-6	TRBJ2-3	CASSWGDSTDTQYF
TRBV5-5	TRBJ1-2	CASEERQTSYGYTF
TRBV27	TRBJ2-3	CASSYLTWDTQYF
TRBV30	TRBJ1-1	CAGGRGPAEAFF
TRBV13	TRBJ2-1	CASSLGSNEQFF
TRBV2	TRBJ1-2	CAALRSNRVLVGGYTF
TRBV19	TRBJ1-2	CATKILGGGDYGYTF
TRBV15	TRBJ2-5	CATSRGPRQETQYF
TRBV29-1	TRBJ2-1	CSVESRLADNEQFF
TRBV6-1	TRBJ1-5	CASSEILDKSNQPQHF
TRBV23-1	TRBJ1-2	CASRRTGDGYTF
TRBV11-3	TRBJ1-5	CASSPAGDRAESNQPQHF
TRBV7-9	TRBJ1-1	CASGGYGNTEAFF
TRBV6-5	TRBJ2-5	CASSYHSGRGQETQYF
TRBV2	NA	CASSERSSGSYEQYF
TRBV9	TRBJ2-5	CASSVDVNPYQETQYF
TRBV7-2	TRBJ2-7	CASSLQSSYEQYF
TRBV27	TRBJ1-5	CASSLRWGQPQHF
TRBV9	TRBJ2-2	CASNRETGTGELFF
TRBV4-1	TRBJ1-1	CASSQEPHGNTEAFF